A single sample is the source of the 4 T cell receptor beta chains below, sequenced in a study of T cell responses to AZD1222 COVID-19 vaccine. Here immunoSEQ multiplex PCR was the method, and the copy in TCRdb shows in-frame clones only, minus some. The sample carries some 120,000 clones, around 90% recorded once. The sample was peripheral blood, taken on day 0 of MenACWY control vaccination. All receptors derive from an adult in good health.

The rearrangement links TRBV2 to TRBJ1-1; D is unclear. Germline loops: CDR1 SNHLY, CDR2 FYNNEI. V was cut by 8 bases and J by 4 bases, with 11 bases left in between. The CDR3 has 12 residues. The CDR3 is CASESLGTEAFF. The CDR3 DNA reads as TGTGCCAGCGAGTCCCTGGGCACTGAAGCTTTCTTT.

V usage is TRBV5-6 and J usage is TRBJ2-7; D not certain. Germline V CDR1 and CDR2: SGHDT, YYEEEE. Trimming cost V 5 bases and J 2 bases, with 14 bases left between them. This CDR3 spans 14 amino acids. CDR3 sequence (DNA): TGTGCCAGCAGTCCTCGAAGATTCCCCTACGAGCAGTACTTC. It codes for CASSPRRFPYEQYF.

The chain couples TRBV12-1 to TRBJ1-6. TRBV12-1 is listed as a pseudogene. This CDR3 contains 14 residues. The CDR3 sequence is CASSRPSRSSPLHF. The CDR3 nucleotides read TGTGCCAGCAGCCGCCCTTCACGAAGTTCACCCCTCCACTTT.

The chain combines TRBV9 with TRBJ2-2; D remains unclear. Germline V gene data show CDR1 as SGDLS and CDR2 as YYNGEE. The V and J ends lost 1 base and 3 bases respectively, with 16 bases between them. There are 17 residues in the CDR3. The chain's CDR3 is CASSVSERAAYTGELFF. CDR3 nucleotide sequence: TGTGCCAGCAGCGTATCGGAGCGAGCCGCTTACACCGGGGAGCTGTTTTTT.